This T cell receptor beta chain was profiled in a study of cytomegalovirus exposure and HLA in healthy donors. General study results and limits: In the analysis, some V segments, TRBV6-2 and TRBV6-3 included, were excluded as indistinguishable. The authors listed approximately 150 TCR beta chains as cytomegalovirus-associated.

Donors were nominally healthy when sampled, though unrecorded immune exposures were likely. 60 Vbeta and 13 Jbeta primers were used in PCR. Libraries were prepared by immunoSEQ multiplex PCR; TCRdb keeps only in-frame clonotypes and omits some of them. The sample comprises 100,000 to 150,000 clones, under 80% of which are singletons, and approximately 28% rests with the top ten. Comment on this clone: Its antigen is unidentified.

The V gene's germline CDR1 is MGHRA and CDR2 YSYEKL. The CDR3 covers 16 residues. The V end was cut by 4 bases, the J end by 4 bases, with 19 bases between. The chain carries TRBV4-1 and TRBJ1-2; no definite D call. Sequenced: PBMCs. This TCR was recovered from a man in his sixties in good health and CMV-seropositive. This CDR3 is CASSLSSRAGVYGYTF. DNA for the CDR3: TGCGCCAGCAGCCTTTCGTCCCGGGCCGGGGTCTATGGCTACACCTTC.